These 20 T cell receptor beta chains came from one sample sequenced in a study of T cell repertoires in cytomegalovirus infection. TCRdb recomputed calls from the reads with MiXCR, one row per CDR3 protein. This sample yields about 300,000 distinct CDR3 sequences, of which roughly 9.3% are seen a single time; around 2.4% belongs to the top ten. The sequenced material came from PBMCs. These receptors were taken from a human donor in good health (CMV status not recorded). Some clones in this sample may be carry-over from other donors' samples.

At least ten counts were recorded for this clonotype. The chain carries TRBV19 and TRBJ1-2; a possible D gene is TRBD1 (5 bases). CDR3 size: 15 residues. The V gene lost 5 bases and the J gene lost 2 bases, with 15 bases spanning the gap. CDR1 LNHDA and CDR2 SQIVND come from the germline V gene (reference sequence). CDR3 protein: CASSGMWDLNYGYTF. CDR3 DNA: TGTGCCAGTAGTGGGATGTGGGACCTAAACTATGGCTACACCTTC.

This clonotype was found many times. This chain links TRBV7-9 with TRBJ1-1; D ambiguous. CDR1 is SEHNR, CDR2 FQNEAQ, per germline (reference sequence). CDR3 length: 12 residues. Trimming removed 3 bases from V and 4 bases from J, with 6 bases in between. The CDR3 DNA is TGTGCCAGCAGCTTGTTAGTCACTGAAGCTTTCTTT. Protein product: CASSLLVTEAFF. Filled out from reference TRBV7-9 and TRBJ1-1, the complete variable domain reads DTGVSQNPRHKITKRGQNVTFRCDPISEHNRLYWYRQTLGQGPEFLTYFQNEAQLEKSRLLSDRFSAERPKGSFSTLEIQRTEQGDSAMYLCASSLLVTEAFFGQGTRLTVV.

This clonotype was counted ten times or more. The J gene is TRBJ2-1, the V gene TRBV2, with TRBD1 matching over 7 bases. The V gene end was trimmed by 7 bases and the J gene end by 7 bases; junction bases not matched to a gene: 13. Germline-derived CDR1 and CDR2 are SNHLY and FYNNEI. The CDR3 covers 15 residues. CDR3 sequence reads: CASIEAQGKWNEQFF. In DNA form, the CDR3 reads TGTGCCAGCATAGAGGCACAGGGGAAATGGAATGAGCAGTTCTTC.

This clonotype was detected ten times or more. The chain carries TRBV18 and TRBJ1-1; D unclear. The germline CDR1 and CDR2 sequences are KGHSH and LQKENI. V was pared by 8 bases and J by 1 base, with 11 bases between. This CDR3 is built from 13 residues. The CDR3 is CASQEGPNTEAFF. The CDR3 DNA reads TGTGCCAGCCAGGAGGGTCCGAACACTGAAGCTTTCTTT.

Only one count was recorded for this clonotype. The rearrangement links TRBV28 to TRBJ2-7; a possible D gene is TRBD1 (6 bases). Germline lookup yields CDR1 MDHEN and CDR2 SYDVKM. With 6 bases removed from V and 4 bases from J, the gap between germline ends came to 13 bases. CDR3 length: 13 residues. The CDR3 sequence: CASSVDRTYEQYV. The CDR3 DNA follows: TGTGCCAGCAGCGTAGACAGGACATACGAGCAGTACGTC.

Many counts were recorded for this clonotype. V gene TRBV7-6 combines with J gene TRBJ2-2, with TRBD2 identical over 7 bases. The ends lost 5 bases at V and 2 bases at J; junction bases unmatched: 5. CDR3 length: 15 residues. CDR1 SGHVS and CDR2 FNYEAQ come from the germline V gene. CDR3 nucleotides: TGTGCCAGCAGCCGGGAGGACATAAACACCGGGGAGCTGTTTTTT. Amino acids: CASSREDINTGELFF.

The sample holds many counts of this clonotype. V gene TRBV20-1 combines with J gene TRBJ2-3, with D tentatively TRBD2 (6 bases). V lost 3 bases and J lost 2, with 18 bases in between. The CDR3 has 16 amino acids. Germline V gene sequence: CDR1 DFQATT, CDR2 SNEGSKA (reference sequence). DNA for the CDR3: TGCAGTGCTAGTAGGGCGGGGCAAACCCTCACAGATACGCAGTATTTT. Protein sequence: CSASRAGQTLTDTQYF.

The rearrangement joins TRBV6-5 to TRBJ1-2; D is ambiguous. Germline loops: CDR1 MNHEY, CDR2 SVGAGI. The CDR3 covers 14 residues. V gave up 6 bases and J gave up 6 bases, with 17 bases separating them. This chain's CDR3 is CASSPRTGSDGYTF. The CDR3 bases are TGTGCCAGCAGCCCCAGGACTGGGTCGGATGGCTACACCTTC.

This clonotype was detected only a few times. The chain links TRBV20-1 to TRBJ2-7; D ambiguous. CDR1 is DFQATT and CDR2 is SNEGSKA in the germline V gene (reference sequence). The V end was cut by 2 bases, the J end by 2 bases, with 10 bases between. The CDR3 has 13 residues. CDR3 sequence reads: CSARSAFTYEQYF. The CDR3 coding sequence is TGCAGTGCTAGATCGGCATTTACCTACGAGCAGTACTTC.

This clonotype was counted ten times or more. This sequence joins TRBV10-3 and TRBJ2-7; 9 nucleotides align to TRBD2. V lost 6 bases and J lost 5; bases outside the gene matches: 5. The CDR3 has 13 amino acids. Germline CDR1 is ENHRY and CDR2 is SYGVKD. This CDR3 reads CAIRPGLANEQYV. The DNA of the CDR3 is TGTGCCATCAGACCGGGACTAGCAAACGAGCAGTACGTC.

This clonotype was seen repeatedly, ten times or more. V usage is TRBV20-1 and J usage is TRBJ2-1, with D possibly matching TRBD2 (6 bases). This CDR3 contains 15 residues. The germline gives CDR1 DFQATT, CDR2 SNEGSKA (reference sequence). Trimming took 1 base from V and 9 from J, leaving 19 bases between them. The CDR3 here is CSARAPLATSGEQFF. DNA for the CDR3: TGCAGTGCTAGAGCTCCGCTAGCGACGTCTGGTGAGCAGTTCTTC.

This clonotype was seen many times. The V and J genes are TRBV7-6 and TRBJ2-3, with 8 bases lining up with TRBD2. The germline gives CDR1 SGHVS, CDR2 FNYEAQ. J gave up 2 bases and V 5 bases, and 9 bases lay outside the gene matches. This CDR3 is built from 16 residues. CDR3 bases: TGTGCCAGCAGCCACCTGGGAGCGGGGGTCACAGATACGCAGTATTTT. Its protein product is CASSHLGAGVTDTQYF.

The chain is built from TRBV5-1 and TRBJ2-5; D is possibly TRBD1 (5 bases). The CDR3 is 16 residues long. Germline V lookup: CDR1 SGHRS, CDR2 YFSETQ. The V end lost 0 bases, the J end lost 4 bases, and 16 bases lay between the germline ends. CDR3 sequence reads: CASSLVVVQGTETQYF. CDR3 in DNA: TGCGCCAGCAGCTTGGTGGTGGTGCAGGGTACAGAGACCCAGTACTTC.

CDR3 in amino acids: CASSYSATPYSNQPQHF. Here the CDR3 DNA reads TGTGCCAGCAGTTACTCGGCAACACCTTATAGCAATCAGCCCCAGCATTTT. The V gene is TRBV6-6, the J gene TRBJ1-5; no reliable D call. This CDR3 has 17 amino acids. The V and J ends lost 0 bases and 0 bases respectively, with 12 bases between them. Per germline, CDR1 MNHNY and CDR2 SVGAGI (reference sequence).

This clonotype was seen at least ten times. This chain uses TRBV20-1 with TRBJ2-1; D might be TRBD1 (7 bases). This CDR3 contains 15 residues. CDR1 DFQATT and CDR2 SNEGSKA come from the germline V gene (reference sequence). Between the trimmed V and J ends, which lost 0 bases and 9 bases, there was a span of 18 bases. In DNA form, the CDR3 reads TGCAGTGCTAGAGATCCGAGTGGAGGGGGCGGTGAGCAGTTCTTC. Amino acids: CSARDPSGGGGEQFF.

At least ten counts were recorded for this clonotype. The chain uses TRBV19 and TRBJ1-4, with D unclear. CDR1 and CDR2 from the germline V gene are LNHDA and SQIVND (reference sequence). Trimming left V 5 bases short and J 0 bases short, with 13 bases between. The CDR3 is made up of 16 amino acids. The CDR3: CASSWTARATNEKLFF. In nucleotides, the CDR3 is TGTGCCAGTAGTTGGACTGCGCGGGCAACTAATGAAAAACTGTTTTTT.

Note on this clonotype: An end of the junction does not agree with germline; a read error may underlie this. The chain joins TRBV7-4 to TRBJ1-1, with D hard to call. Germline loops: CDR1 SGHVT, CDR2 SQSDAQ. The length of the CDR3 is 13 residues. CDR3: CATSKGMNNEAFF. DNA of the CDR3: TGTGCCACTTCGAAAGGGATGAACAATGAAGCTTTCTTT.

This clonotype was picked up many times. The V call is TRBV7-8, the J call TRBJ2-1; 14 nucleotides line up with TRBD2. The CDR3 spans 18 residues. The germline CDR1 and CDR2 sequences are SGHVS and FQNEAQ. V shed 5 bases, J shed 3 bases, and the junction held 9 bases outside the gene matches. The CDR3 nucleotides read TGTGCCAGCAGCGCCGCCCTGGGACTAGCGGGGGACTACAATGAGCAGTTCTTC. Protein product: CASSAALGLAGDYNEQFF.

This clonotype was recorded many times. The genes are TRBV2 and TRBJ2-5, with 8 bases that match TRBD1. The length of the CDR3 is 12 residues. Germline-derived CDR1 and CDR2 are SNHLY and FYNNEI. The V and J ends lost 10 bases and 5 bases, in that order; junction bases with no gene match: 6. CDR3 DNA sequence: TGTGCCATGCAGGGGGCAGTGGAGACCCAGTACTTC. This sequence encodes CAMQGAVETQYF.

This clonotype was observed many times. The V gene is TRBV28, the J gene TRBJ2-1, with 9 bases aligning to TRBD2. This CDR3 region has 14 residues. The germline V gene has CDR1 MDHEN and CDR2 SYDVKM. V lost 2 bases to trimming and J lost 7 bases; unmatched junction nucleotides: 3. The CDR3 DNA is TGTGCCAGCAGTTTAGCGGGGGGGCCGAATGAGCAGTTCTTC. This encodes CASSLAGGPNEQFF. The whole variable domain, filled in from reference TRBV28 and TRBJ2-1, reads DVKVTQSSRYLVKRTGEKVFLECVQDMDHENMFWYRQDPGLGLRLIYFSYDVKMKEKGDIPEGYSVSREKKERFSLILESASTNQTSMYLCASSLAGGPNEQFFGPGTRLTVL.